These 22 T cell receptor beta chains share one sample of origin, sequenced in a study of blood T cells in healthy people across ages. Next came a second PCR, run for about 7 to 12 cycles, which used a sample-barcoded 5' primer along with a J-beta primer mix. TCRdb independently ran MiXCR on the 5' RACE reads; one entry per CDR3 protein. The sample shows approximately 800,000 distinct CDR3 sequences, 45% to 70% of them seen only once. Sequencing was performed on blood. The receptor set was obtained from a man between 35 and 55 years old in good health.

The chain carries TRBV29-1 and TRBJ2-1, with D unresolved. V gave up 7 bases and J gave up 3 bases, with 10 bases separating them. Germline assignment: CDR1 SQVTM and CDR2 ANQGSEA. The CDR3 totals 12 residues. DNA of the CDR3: TGCAGCGGGGGTGGAGTCTACAATGAGCAGTTCTTC. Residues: CSGGGVYNEQFF.

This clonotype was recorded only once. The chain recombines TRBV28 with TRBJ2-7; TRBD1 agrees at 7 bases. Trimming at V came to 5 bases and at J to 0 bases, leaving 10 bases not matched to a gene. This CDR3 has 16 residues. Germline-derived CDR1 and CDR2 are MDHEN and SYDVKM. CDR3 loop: CASSESGTVRSYEQYF. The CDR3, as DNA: TGTGCCAGCAGTGAATCCGGGACAGTCCGCTCCTACGAGCAGTACTTC. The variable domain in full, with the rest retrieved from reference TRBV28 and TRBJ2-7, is DVKVTQSSRYLVKRTGEKVFLECVQDMDHENMFWYRQDPGLGLRLIYFSYDVKMKEKGDIPEGYSVSREKKERFSLILESASTNQTSMYLCASSESGTVRSYEQYFGPGTRLTVT.

The CDR3, as DNA: TGTGCCAGCAGCTTAGATCTAATGTACTACGAGCAGTACTTC. It specifies CASSLDLMYYEQYF. The V gene is TRBV11-2, the J gene TRBJ2-7, with D unresolved. V lost 0 bases and J 3 bases, leaving 9 bases between the germline ends. Per the germline V gene, CDR1 is SGHAT and CDR2 is FQNNGV. This CDR3 has 14 amino acids.

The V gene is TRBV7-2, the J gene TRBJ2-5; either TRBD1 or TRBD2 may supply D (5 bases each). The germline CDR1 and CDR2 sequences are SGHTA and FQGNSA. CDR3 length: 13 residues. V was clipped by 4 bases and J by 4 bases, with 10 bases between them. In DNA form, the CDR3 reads TGTGCCAGCAGCTCCGGGACGGCAGAGACCCAGTACTTC. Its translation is CASSSGTAETQYF.

The chain's CDR3 is CSVSTSNYGYTF. The CDR3 DNA reads TGCAGCGTCTCTACTTCTAACTATGGCTACACCTTC. The chain carries TRBV29-1 and TRBJ1-2; D unresolved. Germline V lookup: CDR1 SQVTM, CDR2 ANQGSEA. This CDR3 has 12 residues. Trimming stripped 6 bases from V and 0 bases from J, with 8 bases between.

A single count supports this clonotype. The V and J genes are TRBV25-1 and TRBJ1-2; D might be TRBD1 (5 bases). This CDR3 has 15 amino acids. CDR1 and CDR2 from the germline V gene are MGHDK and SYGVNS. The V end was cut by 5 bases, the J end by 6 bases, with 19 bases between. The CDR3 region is CASSSHVGAWNGYTF. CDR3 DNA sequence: TGTGCCAGCAGTTCGCACGTCGGGGCCTGGAATGGCTACACCTTC.

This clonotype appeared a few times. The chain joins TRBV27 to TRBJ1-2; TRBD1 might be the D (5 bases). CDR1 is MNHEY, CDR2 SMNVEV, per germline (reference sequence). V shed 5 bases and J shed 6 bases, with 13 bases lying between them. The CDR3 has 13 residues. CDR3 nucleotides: TGTGCCAGCAGTCTCAGGGTTCGGGATGGCTACACCTTC. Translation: CASSLRVRDGYTF.

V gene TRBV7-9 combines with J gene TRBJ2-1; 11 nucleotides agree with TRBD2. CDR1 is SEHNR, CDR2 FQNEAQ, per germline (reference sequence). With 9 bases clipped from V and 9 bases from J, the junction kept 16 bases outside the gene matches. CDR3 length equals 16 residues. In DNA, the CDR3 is TGTGCCAGACAGACTAGCGGGATATCACCACCCTGTGAGCAGTTCTTC. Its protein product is CARQTSGISPPCEQFF.

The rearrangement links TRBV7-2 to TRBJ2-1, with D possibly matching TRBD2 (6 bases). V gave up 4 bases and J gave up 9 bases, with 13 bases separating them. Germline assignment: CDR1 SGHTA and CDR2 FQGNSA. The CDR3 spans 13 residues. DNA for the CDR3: TGTGCCAGCAGCTGGACTACCCAGGGTGAGCAGTTCTTC. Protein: CASSWTTQGEQFF.

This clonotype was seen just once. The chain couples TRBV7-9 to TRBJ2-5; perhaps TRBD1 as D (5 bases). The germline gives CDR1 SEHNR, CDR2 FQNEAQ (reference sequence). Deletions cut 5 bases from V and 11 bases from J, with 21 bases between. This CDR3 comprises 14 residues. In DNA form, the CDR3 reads TGTGCCAGCAGCAAAGAGGCGACAGCCTTGGAGCAGTACTTC. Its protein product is CASSKEATALEQYF. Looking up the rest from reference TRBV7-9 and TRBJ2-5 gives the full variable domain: DTGVSQNPRHKITKRGQNVTFRCDPISEHNRLYWYRQTLGQGPEFLTYFQNEAQLEKSRLLSDRFSAERPKGSFSTLEIQRTEQGDSAMYLCASSKEATALEQYFGPGTRLLVL.

CDR3 DNA: TGTGCCAGCAGCTTAAGGTGGGGCGGGGGTAAGGCAGATACGCAGTATTTT. Its translation: CASSLRWGGGKADTQYF. The chain carries TRBV7-2 and TRBJ2-3; 7 bases map to TRBD2. J was trimmed by 4 bases and V by 2 bases; bases with no gene match: 12. This CDR3 contains 17 residues. Looked up from germline, CDR1 is SGHTA and CDR2 is FQGNSA.

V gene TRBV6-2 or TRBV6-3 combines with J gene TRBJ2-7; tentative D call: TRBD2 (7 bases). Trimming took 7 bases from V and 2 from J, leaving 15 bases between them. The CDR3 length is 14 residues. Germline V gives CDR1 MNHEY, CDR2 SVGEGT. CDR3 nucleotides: TGTGCCAGCAAAAGGATCGGGGGGCCCTACGAGCAGTACTTC. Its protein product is CASKRIGGPYEQYF.

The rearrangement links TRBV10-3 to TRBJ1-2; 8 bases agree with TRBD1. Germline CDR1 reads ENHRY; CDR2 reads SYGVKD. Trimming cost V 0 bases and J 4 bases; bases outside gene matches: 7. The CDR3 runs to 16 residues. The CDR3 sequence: CAISESDRVASYGYTF. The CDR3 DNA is TGTGCCATCAGTGAGTCGGACAGGGTGGCCTCCTATGGCTACACCTTC.

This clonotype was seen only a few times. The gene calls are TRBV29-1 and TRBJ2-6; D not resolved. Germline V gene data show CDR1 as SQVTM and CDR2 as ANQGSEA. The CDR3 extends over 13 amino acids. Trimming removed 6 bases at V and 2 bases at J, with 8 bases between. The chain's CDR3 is CSVHQAGANVLTF. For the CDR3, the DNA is TGCAGCGTACATCAGGCTGGGGCCAACGTCCTGACTTTC.

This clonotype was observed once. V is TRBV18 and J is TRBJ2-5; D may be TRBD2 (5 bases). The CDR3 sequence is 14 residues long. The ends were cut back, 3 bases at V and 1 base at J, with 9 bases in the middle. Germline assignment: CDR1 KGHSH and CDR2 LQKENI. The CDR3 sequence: CASSPNGLQETQYF. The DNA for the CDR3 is TGTGCCAGCTCACCCAACGGACTCCAAGAGACCCAGTACTTC.

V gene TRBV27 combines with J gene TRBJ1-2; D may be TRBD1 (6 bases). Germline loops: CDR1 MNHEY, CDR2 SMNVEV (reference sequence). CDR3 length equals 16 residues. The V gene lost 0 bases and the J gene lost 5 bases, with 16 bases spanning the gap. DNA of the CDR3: TGTGCCAGCAGTTTATCTCGAATCGGACAGAATTATGGCTACACCTTC. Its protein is CASSLSRIGQNYGYTF.

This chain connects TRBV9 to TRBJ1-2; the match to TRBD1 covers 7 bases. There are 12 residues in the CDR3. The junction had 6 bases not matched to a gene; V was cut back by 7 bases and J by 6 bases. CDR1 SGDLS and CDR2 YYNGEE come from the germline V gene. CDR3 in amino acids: CASGDRVDGYTF. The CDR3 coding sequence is TGTGCCAGCGGCGACAGGGTCGATGGCTACACCTTC.

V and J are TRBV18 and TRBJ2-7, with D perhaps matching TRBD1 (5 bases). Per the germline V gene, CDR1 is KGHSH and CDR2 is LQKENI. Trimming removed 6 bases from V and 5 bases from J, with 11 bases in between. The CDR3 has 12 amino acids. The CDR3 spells CASSTQGDEQYF. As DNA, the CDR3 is TGTGCCAGCTCTACACAAGGGGACGAGCAGTACTTC.

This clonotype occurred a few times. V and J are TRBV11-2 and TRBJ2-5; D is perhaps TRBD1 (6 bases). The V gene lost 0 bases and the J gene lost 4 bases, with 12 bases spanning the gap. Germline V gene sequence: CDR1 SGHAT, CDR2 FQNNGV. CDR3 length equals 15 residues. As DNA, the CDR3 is TGTGCCAGCAGCTTAGATTCGCACAGGGTAGAGACCCAGTACTTC. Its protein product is CASSLDSHRVETQYF.

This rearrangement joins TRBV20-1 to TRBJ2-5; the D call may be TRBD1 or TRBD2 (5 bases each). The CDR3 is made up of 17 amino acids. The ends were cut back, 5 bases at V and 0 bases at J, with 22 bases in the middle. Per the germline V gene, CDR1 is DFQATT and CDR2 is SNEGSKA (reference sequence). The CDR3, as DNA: TGCAGTGCTTTCCCCCGCCTTGAAGAGGGGTACCAAGAGACCCAGTACTTC. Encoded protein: CSAFPRLEEGYQETQYF.

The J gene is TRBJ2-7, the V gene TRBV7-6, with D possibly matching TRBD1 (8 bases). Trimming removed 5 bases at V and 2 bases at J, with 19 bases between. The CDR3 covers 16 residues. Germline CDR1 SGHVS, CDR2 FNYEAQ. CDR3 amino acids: CASSASRTGRAYEQYF. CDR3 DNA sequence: TGTGCCAGCAGCGCTTCTCGGACAGGGAGGGCCTACGAGCAGTACTTC.

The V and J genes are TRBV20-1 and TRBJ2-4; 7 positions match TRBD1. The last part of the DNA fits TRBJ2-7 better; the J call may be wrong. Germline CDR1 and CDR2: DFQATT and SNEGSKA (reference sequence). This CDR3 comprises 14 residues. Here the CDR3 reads CSAREQGLRYEQYF. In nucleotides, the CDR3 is TGCAGTGCTAGAGAACAGGGGCTGCGCTACGAGCAGTACTTC.